This T cell receptor beta chain was sequenced in a study of radiotherapy plus CTLA-4 blockade in lung cancer. Background on the study: Overall, approximately 18% of patients showed an objective response, while around 34% attained disease control.

TCRdb keeps only in-frame clones here, not all; method: immunoSEQ multiplex PCR. The sample includes 15,000 to 20,000 clones, approximately 85% seen only once; the top ten take roughly a quarter. Study-level points and caveats: An expansion of tumor-derived TCR clones occurred in blood after radiotherapy plus ipilimumab. Among reported predictors of response, early blood T cell clone dynamics with interferon-beta performed best.

As for this clone: Its antigen is unknown.

Between the trimmed V and J ends, which lost 5 bases and 9 bases, there was a span of 23 bases. The length of the CDR3 is 15 residues. Per germline, CDR1 LNHDA and CDR2 SQIVND (reference sequence). Alongside CTLA-4 blockade with ipilimumab, patients with chemo-refractory metastatic non-small-cell lung cancer received focal radiation. The rearrangement joins TRBV19 to TRBJ2-7; D is possibly TRBD2 (6 bases). The source material was peripheral blood, sampled from a patient treated with radiotherapy plus ipilimumab. The TCR comes from a human donor with non-small cell lung cancer whose response to radiotherapy plus ipilimumab could not be evaluated. The CDR3 region is CASSSRIAAGYVQYF. DNA of the CDR3: TGTGCCAGTAGTTCCCGGATAGCGGCTGGCTATGTGCAGTACTTC.